This TCR beta chain was observed in a study of blood T cell repertoires in COVID-19. For the study at large: Researchers got acute and convalescent COVID-19 samples from the United States, Italy and Spain.

Source study methods: The assay estimated nucleated cells by amplifying reference gene primers. Produced via immunoSEQ multiplex PCR; TCRdb's table is partial and in-frame only. That table furnishes V, J and clone size, whereas the DNA furnished D and trimming. The sample has 200,000 to 300,000 clones; less than 90% are singletons. Germline V gene data show CDR1 as SGHNT and CDR2 as YYREEE (reference sequence). The CDR3 totals 15 residues. After removal of 0 bases from V and 2 bases from J, the junction contained 2 bases not matched to a gene. The specimen was peripheral blood. The clonotype was recovered from a man in his 60s with acute or convalescent COVID-19. This chain connects TRBV5-4 to TRBJ2-5, with 9 bases fitting TRBD2. For the CDR3, the DNA is TGTGCCAGCAGCTTGGCTAGCGGGATTCAAGAGACCCAGTACTTC. Its translation: CASSLASGIQETQYF.